This entry concerns a single T cell receptor beta chain. Generated by immunoSEQ multiplex PCR, the TCRdb table keeps only in-frame clones and is missing some. The data show roughly 20,000 clones, roughly 80% seen once. The sample is drawn from a study of control samples from healthy donors and cancer patients. Sequencing was performed on PBMCs. The sequence was obtained from a man aged 80 or over with head and neck cancer.

The CDR3 DNA is TGTGCCAGCAGCCCGTACAACCAAGAGACCCAGTACTTC. The encoded protein is CASSPYNQETQYF. V gene TRBV5-8 combines with J gene TRBJ2-5; no firm D call. The CDR3 totals 13 residues. The germline V and J ends were trimmed by 4 bases and 0 bases, with 7 bases remaining between them. Germline V gene data show CDR1 as SGHTS and CDR2 as YDEGEE.